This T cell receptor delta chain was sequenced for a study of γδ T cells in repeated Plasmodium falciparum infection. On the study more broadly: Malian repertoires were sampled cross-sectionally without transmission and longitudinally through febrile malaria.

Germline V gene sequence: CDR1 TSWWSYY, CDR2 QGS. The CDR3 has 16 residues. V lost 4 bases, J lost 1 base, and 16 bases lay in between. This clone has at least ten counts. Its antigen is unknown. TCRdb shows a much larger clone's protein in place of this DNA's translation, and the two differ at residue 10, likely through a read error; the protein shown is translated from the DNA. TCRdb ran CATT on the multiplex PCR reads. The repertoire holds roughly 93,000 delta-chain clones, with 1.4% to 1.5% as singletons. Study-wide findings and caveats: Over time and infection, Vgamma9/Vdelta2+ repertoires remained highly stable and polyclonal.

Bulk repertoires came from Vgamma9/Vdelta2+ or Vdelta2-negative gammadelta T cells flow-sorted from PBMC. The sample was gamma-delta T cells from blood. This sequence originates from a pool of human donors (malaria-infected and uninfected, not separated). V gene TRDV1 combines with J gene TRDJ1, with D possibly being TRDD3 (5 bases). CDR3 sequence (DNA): TGTGCTCTTGGGGCTCCTGGCTGGGTAACCACCGATAAACTCATCTTT. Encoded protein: CALGAPGWVTTDKLIF.